This section outlines one T cell receptor beta chain sequence together with its context. The data stem from a study of cytomegalovirus exposure and HLA in healthy donors. Primers: 60 Vbeta forward and 13 Jbeta reverse. The method was immunoSEQ multiplex PCR; TCRdb's version includes in-frame clones alone and lacks a portion of them. Counted here are 75,000 to 100,000 clones, 70% to 75% occurring once; the ten biggest clones make up roughly 4%. This clonotype originated in a man in his forties or fifties in good health and CMV-seronegative. Sequencing was done on a sample of PBMCs.

The DNA of the CDR3 is TGCGCCAGCAGCCAAGGAGTTCGGGGTGTGGCTGAAGCTTTCTTT. Translating it yields CASSQGVRGVAEAFF. The chain employs TRBV4-1 and TRBJ1-1, with no clear D. Germline loops: CDR1 MGHRA, CDR2 YSYEKL. Trimming shortened V by 1 base and J by 6 bases, and 15 bases separated the two germline ends. The CDR3 spans 15 residues.